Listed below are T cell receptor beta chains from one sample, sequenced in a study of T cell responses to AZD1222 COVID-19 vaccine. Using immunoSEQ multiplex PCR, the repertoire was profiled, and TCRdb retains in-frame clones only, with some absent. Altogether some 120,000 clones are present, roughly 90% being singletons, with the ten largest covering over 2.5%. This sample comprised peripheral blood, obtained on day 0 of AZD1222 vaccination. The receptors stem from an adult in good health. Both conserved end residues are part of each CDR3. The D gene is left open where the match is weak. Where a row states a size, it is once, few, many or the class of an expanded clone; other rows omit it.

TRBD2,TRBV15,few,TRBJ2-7,CATSRAGGSYEQYF,TGTGCCACCAGCAGAGCGGGGGGCTCCTACGAGCAGTACTTC
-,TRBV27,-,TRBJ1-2,CASSAVGWDGYTF,TGTGCCAGCAGCGCGGTCGGGTGGGATGGCTACACCTTC
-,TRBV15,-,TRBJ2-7,CATSTRRDGPYEQYF,TGTGCCACCAGCACCCGCCGGGACGGACCCTACGAGCAGTACTTC
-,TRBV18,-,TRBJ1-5,CASSPSGANQPQHF,TGTGCCAGCTCACCCTCAGGGGCCAATCAGCCCCAGCATTTT
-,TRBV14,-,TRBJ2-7,CASSQEQPPNYEQYF,TGTGCCAGCAGCCAAGAACAGCCGCCCAACTACGAGCAGTACTTC
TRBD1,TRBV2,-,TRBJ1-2,CASTQQGYGYTF,TGTGCCAGCACGCAACAGGGGTATGGCTACACCTTC
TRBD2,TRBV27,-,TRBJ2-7,CASSSGVSGSYGEQYF,TGTGCCAGCAGTTCAGGGGTAAGCGGGAGTTACGGCGAGCAGTACTTC
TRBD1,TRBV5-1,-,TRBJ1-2,CASSIGTGRGDGYTF,TGCGCCAGCAGCATTGGGACAGGCCGTGGGGATGGCTACACCTTC
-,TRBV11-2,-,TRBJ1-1,CASSLEVQRPEAFF,TGTGCCAGCAGCTTAGAGGTACAGAGGCCTGAAGCTTTCTTT
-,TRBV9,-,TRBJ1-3,CASSVESGSGNTIYF,TGTGCCAGCAGCGTAGAGTCCGGATCTGGAAACACCATATATTTT
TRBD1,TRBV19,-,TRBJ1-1,CASSKAPGQGFPEAFF,TGTGCCAGTAGCAAGGCCCCGGGACAGGGATTCCCTGAAGCTTTCTTT
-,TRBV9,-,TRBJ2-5,CASSVVGVATGETQYF,TGTGCCAGCAGCGTAGTGGGGGTTGCCACAGGAGAGACCCAGTACTTC
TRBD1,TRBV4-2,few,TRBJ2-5,CASSLRAQGQETQYF,TGTGCCAGCAGCCTGAGGGCACAGGGGCAAGAGACCCAGTACTTC
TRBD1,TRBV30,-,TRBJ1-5,CAWAGGSDQPQHF,TGTGCCTGGGCAGGGGGCAGCGATCAGCCCCAGCATTTT
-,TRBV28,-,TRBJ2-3,CASSPGHFADTQYF,TGTGCCAGCAGCCCGGGACACTTCGCAGATACGCAGTATTTT
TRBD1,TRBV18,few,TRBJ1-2,CASSPPDRALNF,TGTGCCAGCTCACCACCGGACAGGGCCTTGAACTTC
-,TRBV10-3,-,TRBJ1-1,CAISQQGNTEAFF,TGTGCCATCAGCCAACAGGGGAACACTGAAGCTTTCTTT
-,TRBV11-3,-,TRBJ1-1,CASSYSKNTEAFF,TGTGCCAGCAGCTACTCCAAGAACACTGAAGCTTTCTTT
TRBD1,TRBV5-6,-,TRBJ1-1,CASSLTGATNTEAFF,TGTGCCAGCAGCCTGACAGGGGCTACGAACACTGAAGCTTTCTTT
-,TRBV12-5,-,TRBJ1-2,CASGRERVSGYTF,TGTGCTAGTGGCCGGGAACGCGTCTCCGGCTACACCTTC